This T cell receptor (beta chain) was sequenced during a study of OX40 agonist ivuxolimab in advanced cancers. For the wider study: The costimulatory receptor OX40 (CD134) was targeted by ivuxolimab, a fully human IgG2 agonistic monoclonal antibody. Intravenous ivuxolimab was administered to patients every 2 weeks at six dose levels: 0.01, 0.1, 0.3, 1.5, 3 and 10 mg/kg. The monotherapy dose-escalation portion (N ≈ 52 patients) of the phase I ivuxolimab trial is reported in the paper. Partial responses occurred in three dose-escalation patients, of whom one had hepatocellular carcinoma and two had cutaneous melanoma. Peripheral TCRbeta sequencing aimed to test whether ivuxolimab altered TCR sequence diversity and caused clonal T-cell expansion. Patients were allowed to have had prior anti-PD-1, anti-PD-L1 or anti-CTLA-4 therapy, and around 40% of the dose-escalation patients had previously received checkpoint inhibitors. In the dose-escalation cohort, around four fifths of patients were male, and the mean age was about 55 years, with a range of about 23 to 90. Of the 50 to 55 patients in dose escalation, approximately 20 had hepatocellular carcinoma, about 15 had melanoma, 9 had renal cell carcinoma and 9 had head and neck cancer. The full study reports these points: In the 0.1-3.0 mg/kg groups, partial responders had among the lowest normalized peripheral clonal expansion, particularly in CD8+ T cells. The antigen specificity of the clonally expanded peripheral T cells was not determined. Clonal expansion of both CD4+ and CD8+ blood T cells was observed from baseline to week 6 at doses 0.1 to 3.0 mg/kg. On average, CD8+ T cells showed more expanded clones than CD4+ T cells after ivuxolimab. Low levels of normalized T-cell clonal expansion were also seen in some patients who did not respond.

There are 15 amino acids in the CDR3, from cysteine to phenylalanine inclusive. CDR3 DNA is the only sequence kept; it has 45 bases, read in frame from the first base. The junction shows trimming of 5 bases on V and 8 bases on J, plus 18 bases between the germline ends. CDR1 and CDR2, looked up from the germline V gene, are SNHLY and FYNNEI. For sequencing of the TCRbeta CDR3 region, genomic DNA was extracted from the sorted cells. TCRbeta CDR3 regions were sequenced using the immunoSEQ Assay. TCRdb carries this immuneACCESS record with in-frame sequences only. Its versions omit some clonotypes, under half of them owing to an unresolved V gene in the studies checked, with the rest unexplained. This sample lists about 67,000 clones; 70% to 90% were detected once. 0.25% to 0.3% of the sample belongs to the ten largest clones. This clone has just one count. Its antigen is still unknown. No base qualities exist here, and no much larger clone lies one base off it.

The trial excluded patients who had a history of autoimmune disease or who were on systemic immunosuppression. Peripheral blood for TCR sequencing was collected from all dose cohorts at baseline, on cycle 4 day 1, and on cycle 7 day 1. The samples were drawn from a first-in-human, open-label, multicenter phase I dose-escalation trial of ivuxolimab. Adults with locally advanced or metastatic melanoma, renal cell, hepatocellular, or head and neck squamous cell carcinoma were enrolled in the trial. Before TCR sequencing, CD4+ T cells and CD8+ T cells were sorted from peripheral blood as separate populations.

The chain is assembled from TRBV2 and TRBJ1-4, with the identity of the D gene unclear. The sample consisted of CD4+ or CD8+ T cells sorted from blood, taken in a trial of the OX40 agonist ivuxolimab. The origin of this receptor is an adult with an advanced solid tumor such as melanoma, head and neck, liver or kidney cancer. The CDR3 region: CASSLRVLPREKLFF. DNA sequence: TGTGCCAGCAGTCTAAGGGTTCTCCCTAGAGAAAAACTGTTTTTT.